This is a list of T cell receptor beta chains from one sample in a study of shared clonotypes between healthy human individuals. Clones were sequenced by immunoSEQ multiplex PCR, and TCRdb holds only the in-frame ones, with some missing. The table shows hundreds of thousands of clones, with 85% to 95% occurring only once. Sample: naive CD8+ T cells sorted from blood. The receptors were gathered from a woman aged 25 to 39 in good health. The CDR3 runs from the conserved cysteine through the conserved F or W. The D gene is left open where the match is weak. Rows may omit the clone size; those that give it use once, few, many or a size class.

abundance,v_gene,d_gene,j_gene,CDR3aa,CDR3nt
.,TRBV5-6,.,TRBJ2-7,CASSFGRGHYEQYF,TGTGCCAGCAGCTTTGGCAGGGGCCACTACGAGCAGTACTTC
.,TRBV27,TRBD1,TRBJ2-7,CASSQTGTGSHEQYF,TGTGCCAGCAGCCAAACCGGGACAGGGTCCCACGAGCAGTACTTC
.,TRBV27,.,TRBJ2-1,CASSLTPSGGSYNEQFF,TGTGCCAGCAGTTTAACGCCCAGTGGGGGCTCCTACAATGAGCAGTTCTTC
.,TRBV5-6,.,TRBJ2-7,CASSLYGVEQYF,TGTGCCAGCAGCTTGTACGGGGTAGAGCAGTACTTC
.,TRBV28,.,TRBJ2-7,CASRPGQTYEQYF,TGTGCCAGCAGACCAGGGCAGACATACGAGCAGTACTTC
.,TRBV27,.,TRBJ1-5,CASSLVVGQGPLPQHF,TGTGCCAGCAGTTTAGTAGTAGGTCAGGGGCCCTTGCCCCAGCATTTT
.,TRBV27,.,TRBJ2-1,CASSLVSGNDEQFF,TGTGCCAGCAGTTTAGTCTCAGGGAATGATGAGCAGTTCTTC
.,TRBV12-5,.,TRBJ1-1,CASGLGNTEAFF,TGTGCTAGTGGTTTGGGGAACACTGAAGCTTTCTTT
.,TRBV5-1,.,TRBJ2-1,CASSLDYTASYNEQFF,TGCGCCAGCAGCTTGGACTACACCGCCTCCTACAATGAGCAGTTCTTC
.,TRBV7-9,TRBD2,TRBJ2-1,CASSLGLAGGYNEQFF,TGTGCCAGCAGCTTGGGACTAGCGGGAGGTTACAATGAGCAGTTCTTC
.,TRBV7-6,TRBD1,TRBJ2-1,CASSSGIGGVFGNEQFF,TGTGCCAGCAGCTCTGGTATAGGGGGCGTTTTTGGCAATGAGCAGTTCTTC
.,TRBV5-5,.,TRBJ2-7,CASSLSRGGLYEQYF,TGTGCCAGCAGCCTCTCCAGGGGTGGGCTCTACGAGCAGTACTTC
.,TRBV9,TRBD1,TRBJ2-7,CASSVGETGYEQYF,TGTGCCAGCAGCGTAGGGGAGACAGGGTACGAGCAGTACTTC
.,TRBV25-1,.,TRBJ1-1,CASSIRGVNTEAFF,TGTGCCAGCAGTATAAGGGGCGTGAACACTGAAGCTTTCTTT
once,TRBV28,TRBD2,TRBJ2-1,CASSPRLAGIMNEQFF,TGTGCCAGCAGTCCGAGACTAGCGGGAATTATGAATGAGCAGTTCTTC